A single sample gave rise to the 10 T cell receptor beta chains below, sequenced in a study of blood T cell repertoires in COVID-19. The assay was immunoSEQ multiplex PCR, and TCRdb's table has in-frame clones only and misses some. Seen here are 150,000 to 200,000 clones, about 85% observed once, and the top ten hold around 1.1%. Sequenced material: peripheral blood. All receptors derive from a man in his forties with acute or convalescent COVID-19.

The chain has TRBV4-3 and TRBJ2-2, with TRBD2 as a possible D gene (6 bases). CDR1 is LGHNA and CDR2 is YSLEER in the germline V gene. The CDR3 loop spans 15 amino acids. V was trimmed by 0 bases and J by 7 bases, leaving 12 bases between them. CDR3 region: CASSQEGGGIGELFF. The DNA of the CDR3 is TGCGCCAGCAGCCAAGAAGGCGGAGGGATCGGGGAGCTGTTTTTT.

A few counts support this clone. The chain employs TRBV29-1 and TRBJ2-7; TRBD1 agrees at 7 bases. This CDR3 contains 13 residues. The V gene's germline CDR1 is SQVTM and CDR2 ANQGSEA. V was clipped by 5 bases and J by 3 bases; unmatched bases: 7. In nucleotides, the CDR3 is TGCAGCGTTACAGAGGGGGCCGTCTACGAGCAGTACTTC. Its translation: CSVTEGAVYEQYF.

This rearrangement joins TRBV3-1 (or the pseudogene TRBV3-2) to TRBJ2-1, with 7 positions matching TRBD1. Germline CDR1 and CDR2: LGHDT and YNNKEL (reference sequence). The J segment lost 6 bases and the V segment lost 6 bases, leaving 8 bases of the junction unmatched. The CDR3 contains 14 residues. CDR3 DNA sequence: TGTGCCAGCAGTAACAGGGGTTTCGGCAATGAGCAGTTCTTC. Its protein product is CASSNRGFGNEQFF.

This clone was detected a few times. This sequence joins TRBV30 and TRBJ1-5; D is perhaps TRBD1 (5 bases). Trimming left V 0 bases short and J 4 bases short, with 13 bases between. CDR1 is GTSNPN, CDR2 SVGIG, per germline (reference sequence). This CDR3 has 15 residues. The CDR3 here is CAWSVSGTRNQPQHF. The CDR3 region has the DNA TGTGCCTGGAGTGTTTCCGGGACTAGAAATCAGCCCCAGCATTTT.

CDR3 coding DNA: TGTGCCAGCAGTCTAGGGCTAGCGGGTGTCCAAGAGACCCAGTACTTC. It specifies CASSLGLAGVQETQYF. The V and J genes are TRBV7-3 and TRBJ2-5; 8 nucleotides agree with TRBD2. Germline V gene lookup returns CDR1 SGHTA and CDR2 FQGTGA. The length of the CDR3 is 16 residues. V lost 6 bases, J lost 1 base, and 10 bases stayed unmatched.

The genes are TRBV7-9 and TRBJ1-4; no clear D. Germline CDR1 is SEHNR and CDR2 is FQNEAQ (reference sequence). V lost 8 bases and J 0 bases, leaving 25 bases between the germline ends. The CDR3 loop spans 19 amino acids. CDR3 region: CASSRPTPGGLATNEKLFF. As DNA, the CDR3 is TGTGCCAGCTCCCGCCCCACCCCCGGCGGACTAGCAACTAATGAAAAACTGTTTTTT.

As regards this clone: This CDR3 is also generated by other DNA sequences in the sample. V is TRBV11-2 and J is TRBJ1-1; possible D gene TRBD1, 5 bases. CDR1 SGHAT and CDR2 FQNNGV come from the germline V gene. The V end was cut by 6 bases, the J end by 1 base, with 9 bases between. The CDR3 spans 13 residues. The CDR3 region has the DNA TGTGCCAGCAGTCTGACAGAGAACACTGAAGCTTTCTTT. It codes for CASSLTENTEAFF.

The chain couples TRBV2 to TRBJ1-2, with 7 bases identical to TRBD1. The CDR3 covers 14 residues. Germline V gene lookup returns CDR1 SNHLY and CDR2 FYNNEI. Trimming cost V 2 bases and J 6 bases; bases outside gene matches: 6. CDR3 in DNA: TGTGCCAGCAGTGAACGACAGGGAAGTCATGGCTACACCTTC. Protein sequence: CASSERQGSHGYTF.

In DNA form, the CDR3 reads TGTGCCAGCAGCGTTACTCAGGGGACCTATGAAAAACTGTTTTTT. Its translation: CASSVTQGTYEKLFF. The chain couples TRBV7-9 to TRBJ1-4; D may be TRBD1 (6 bases). The CDR3 is 15 amino acids. Per the germline V gene, CDR1 is SEHNR and CDR2 is FQNEAQ (reference sequence). V was trimmed by 5 bases and J by 6 bases, leaving 16 bases between them. The variable domain in full, with the rest retrieved from reference TRBV7-9 and TRBJ1-4, is DTGVSQNPRHKITKRGQNVTFRCDPISEHNRLYWYRQTLGQGPEFLTYFQNEAQLEKSRLLSDRFSAERPKGSFSTLEIQRTEQGDSAMYLCASSVTQGTYEKLFFGSGTQLSVL.

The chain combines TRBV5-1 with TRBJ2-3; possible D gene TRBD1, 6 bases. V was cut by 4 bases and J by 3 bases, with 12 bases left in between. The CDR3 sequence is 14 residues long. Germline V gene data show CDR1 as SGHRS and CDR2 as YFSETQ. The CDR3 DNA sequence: TGCGCCAGCAGCCTGGGGGCCCTAACAGATACGCAGTATTTT. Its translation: CASSLGALTDTQYF.